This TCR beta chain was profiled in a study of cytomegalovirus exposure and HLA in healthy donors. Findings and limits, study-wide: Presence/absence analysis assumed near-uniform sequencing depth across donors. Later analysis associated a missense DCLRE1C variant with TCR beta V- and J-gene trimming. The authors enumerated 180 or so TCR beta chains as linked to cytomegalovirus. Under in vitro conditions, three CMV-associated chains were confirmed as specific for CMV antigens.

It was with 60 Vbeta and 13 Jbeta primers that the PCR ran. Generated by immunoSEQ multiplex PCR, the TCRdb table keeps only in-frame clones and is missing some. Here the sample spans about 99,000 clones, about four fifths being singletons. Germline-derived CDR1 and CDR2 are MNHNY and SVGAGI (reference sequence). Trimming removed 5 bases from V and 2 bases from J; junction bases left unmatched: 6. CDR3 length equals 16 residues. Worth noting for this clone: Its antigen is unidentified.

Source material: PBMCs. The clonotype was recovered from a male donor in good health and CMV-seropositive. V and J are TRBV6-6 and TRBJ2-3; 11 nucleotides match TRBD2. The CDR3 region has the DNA TGTGCCAGCAGTCCCGGACTAGCGGGCATCACAGATACGCAGTATTTT. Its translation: CASSPGLAGITDTQYF.